Listed here are 23 T cell receptor beta chains from one sample, sequenced in a study of blood T cells in healthy people across ages. A J-beta primer mix and a sample-barcoded 5' primer were used in a second PCR of roughly 7 to 12 cycles. TCRdb redid the calling of the 5' RACE reads with MiXCR, one entry per CDR3 protein. The data show 1.2 million to 1.5 million distinct CDR3 sequences, 40% to 50% seen once. Source material: blood. The receptors shown here come from a woman aged 18-29 years in good health.

Comment on this clonotype: This may arise from a read error, as a much more abundant clone is one base away. V usage is TRBV25-1 and J usage is TRBJ2-4; TRBD2 aligns across 11 bases. Germline CDR1 and CDR2: MGHDK and SYGVNS. The trim removed 6 bases at V and 13 bases at J, leaving 23 bases unmatched. CDR3 length: 18 amino acids. In DNA, the CDR3 is TGTGCCAGCAGAGTTAGGCTAGCGGGGGGAACTCATTACAATGAGCAGTACTTC. Protein product: CASRVRLAGGTHYNEQYF.

The gene calls are TRBV5-8 and TRBJ2-3, with unresolved D. Trimming removed 5 bases at V and 8 bases at J, with 9 bases between. This CDR3 has 11 residues. Germline V lookup: CDR1 SGHTS, CDR2 YDEGEE. CDR3 region: CASRPSVTQYF. Written as DNA, the CDR3 is TGTGCCAGCAGACCCTCGGTTACGCAGTATTTT.

J is TRBJ2-6 and V is TRBV6-2 or TRBV6-3; perhaps TRBD2 as D (5 bases). This CDR3 contains 13 residues. Germline CDR1 reads MNHEY; CDR2 reads SVGEGT. The V gene lost 10 bases and the J gene lost 2 bases, with 9 bases spanning the gap. In nucleotides, the CDR3 is TGTGCCACCACTAGAACTGGGGCCAACGTCCTGACTTTC. This sequence encodes CATTRTGANVLTF.

This clonotype was detected a few times. This chain links TRBV12-3 or TRBV12-4 with TRBJ1-6; 7 bases map to TRBD1. This CDR3 region has 15 residues. With 5 bases clipped from V and 6 bases from J, the junction kept 7 bases outside the gene matches. The CDR3 DNA reads TGTGCCAGCAGTCCTGGGACAGTGGGTAATTCACCCCTCCACTTT. This encodes CASSPGTVGNSPLHF.

This clonotype was observed a few times. The rearrangement links TRBV29-1 to TRBJ2-1, with D uncertain. This CDR3 comprises 10 residues. CDR1 SQVTM and CDR2 ANQGSEA come from the germline V gene. V lost 5 bases, J lost 6 bases, and 5 bases lay in between. CDR3 nucleotides: TGCAGCGTTTTGGCCAATGAGCAGTTCTTC. Translating gives CSVLANEQFF.

This clonotype appeared a few times. The CDR3 sequence is CASSQGTGGNTEAFF. The CDR3 DNA follows: TGTGCCAGCAGCCAAGGAACAGGGGGTAACACTGAAGCTTTCTTT. V usage is TRBV4-2 and J usage is TRBJ1-1, with 8 bases matching TRBD1. Germline V gene sequence: CDR1 LGHNA, CDR2 YNFKEQ. Unmatched junction bases numbered 3, after V lost 1 base and J lost 2 bases. There are 15 residues in the CDR3.

The J gene is TRBJ2-2, the V gene TRBV6-2 or TRBV6-3, with TRBD2 identical over 8 bases. The J segment lost 6 bases and the V segment lost 6 bases, leaving 9 bases of the junction unmatched. This CDR3 spans 15 amino acids. CDR1 MNHEY and CDR2 SVGEGT come from the germline V gene. DNA for the CDR3: TGTGCCAGCAGCCCTAGCGGGCGAGCATCCGGGGAGCTGTTTTTT. Translation gives CASSPSGRASGELFF.

This CDR3 reads CASIGTGTYNEQFF. In nucleotides, the CDR3 is TGTGCCAGTATCGGGACAGGGACCTACAATGAGCAGTTCTTC. The rearrangement joins TRBV28 to TRBJ2-1; TRBD1 matches 9 bases. V was pared by 9 bases and J by 2 bases, with 5 bases of the junction left unmatched. The germline V gene encodes CDR1 MDHEN and CDR2 SYDVKM. The CDR3 length is 14 residues.

Here the CDR3 reads CASSSPSSGPVEQYF. CDR3 in DNA: TGTGCCAGCAGTTCACCCTCCAGCGGACCGGTGGAGCAGTACTTC. The chain has TRBV28 and TRBJ2-5, with a possible D match to TRBD2 (5 bases). Germline lookup yields CDR1 MDHEN and CDR2 SYDVKM. Trimming removed 4 bases at V and 11 bases at J, with 23 bases between. The CDR3 has 15 residues.

This clonotype showed up just a few times. The chain is built from TRBV2 and TRBJ2-7; no definite D call. The V and J ends lost 7 bases and 3 bases respectively, with 13 bases between them. The CDR3 is made up of 13 amino acids. Germline CDR1 is SNHLY and CDR2 is FYNNEI. CDR3 bases: TGTGCCAGCAAGTGGACGGAGCTCTACGAGCAGTACTTC. Translated, it gives CASKWTELYEQYF.

This clonotype came up a few times. V gene TRBV6-5 combines with J gene TRBJ2-2, with 10 bases that match TRBD2. Trimming took 6 bases from V and 4 from J; bases not matched to a gene: 5. Looked up from germline, CDR1 is MNHEY and CDR2 is SVGAGI. The CDR3 consists of 15 residues. The CDR3 loop reads CASRRAGGGTGELFF. CDR3 nucleotides: TGTGCCAGCAGACGAGCGGGAGGGGGCACCGGGGAGCTGTTTTTT.

This clonotype showed up just a few times. V and J are TRBV30 and TRBJ2-3; TRBD1 matches at 7 bases. This CDR3 is 12 amino acids long. The J segment lost 6 bases and the V segment lost 4 bases, leaving 4 bases of the junction unmatched. Germline V CDR1 and CDR2: GTSNPN, SVGIG (reference sequence). The CDR3 reads CAWTPQGDTQYF. In nucleotides, the CDR3 is TGTGCCTGGACCCCACAGGGGGATACGCAGTATTTT.

On this clonotype: Relative to the germline gene, one junction end is altered; a read error may explain this. V is TRBV18 and J is TRBJ2-1; the D call may be TRBD1 or TRBD2 (5 bases each). This CDR3 is 17 amino acids long. Germline V lookup: CDR1 KGHSH, CDR2 LQKENI. CDR3 protein: CASSLRDGALAYNEQLF. DNA of the CDR3: TGTGCCAGCTCACTTCGGGACGGGGCTCTGGCCTACAATGAGCAGTTATTC.

J is TRBJ2-3 and V is TRBV4-2; D remains unclear. The V and J ends lost 4 bases and 6 bases respectively, with 14 bases between them. The CDR3 extends over 14 amino acids. Germline V gene sequence: CDR1 LGHNA, CDR2 YNFKEQ. In nucleotides, the CDR3 is TGTGCCAGCAGCCGTGAGGCGTTCACGGATACGCAGTATTTT. This codes for CASSREAFTDTQYF.

This clonotype came up once. V gene TRBV6-5 combines with J gene TRBJ2-5; 13 positions match TRBD2. TRBJ2-7 matches the DNA end more closely, so the J call is doubtful. CDR3 length: 14 amino acids. The V gene's germline CDR1 is MNHEY and CDR2 SVGAGI. CDR3 amino acids: CANSGTSGIYEQYF. CDR3 nucleotides: TGTGCCAACAGCGGGACTAGCGGGATCTACGAGCAGTACTTC.

This clonotype was observed a few times. The chain is built from TRBV4-1 and TRBJ1-5; D is uncertain. There are 13 residues in the CDR3. Germline V lookup: CDR1 MGHRA, CDR2 YSYEKL. V lost 0 bases to trimming and J lost 3 bases, with 3 bases between them. As DNA, the CDR3 is TGCGCCAGCAGCCAAGATAACAATCAGCCCCAGCATTTT. Translation gives CASSQDNNQPQHF.

The rearrangement links TRBV9 to TRBJ2-7, with D possibly matching TRBD2 (5 bases). V lost 4 bases to trimming and J lost 4 bases, with 15 bases between them. The V gene's germline CDR1 is SGDLS and CDR2 YYNGEE. This CDR3 has 14 amino acids. The CDR3 bases are TGTGCCAGCAGCCCCCCCCGAGCGGATTACGAGCAGTACTTC. As protein: CASSPPRADYEQYF.

The sample holds a few counts of this clonotype. V is TRBV7-9 and J is TRBJ2-5; TRBD2 agrees at 9 bases. This CDR3 region has 15 residues. V dropped 2 bases and J dropped 4; count of bases not matched to a gene: 5. CDR1 and CDR2 (germline): SEHNR, FQNEAQ (reference sequence). Here the CDR3 DNA reads TGTGCCAGCAGCTTAAGTCGAGCGGGGGGAGAGACCCAGTACTTC. This gives the protein CASSLSRAGGETQYF.

CDR3 amino acids: CSVQSGYEQYF. The DNA for the CDR3 is TGCAGCGTCCAATCCGGGTACGAGCAGTACTTC. The gene calls are TRBV29-1 and TRBJ2-4; D is unresolved. The J call is uncertain, as TRBJ2-7 better fits the DNA end. Germline CDR1 reads SQVTM; CDR2 reads ANQGSEA. The CDR3 runs to 11 residues.

The J gene is TRBJ1-4, the V gene TRBV6-1; D unclear. With 5 bases removed from V and 6 bases from J, the gap between germline ends came to 13 bases. Germline assignment: CDR1 MNHNS and CDR2 SASEGT. The CDR3 spans 14 residues. The CDR3 sequence: CASSRAGKDEKLFF. In nucleotides, the CDR3 is TGTGCCAGCAGTCGGGCGGGGAAGGATGAAAAACTGTTTTTT.

J is TRBJ2-7 and V is TRBV4-2; D unresolved. The V end lost 4 bases, the J end lost 10 bases, and 14 bases lay between the germline ends. Germline CDR1 is LGHNA and CDR2 is YNFKEQ. The CDR3 sequence is 12 residues long. This CDR3 is CASSPSGLAQYF. The CDR3 DNA reads TGTGCCAGCAGCCCCTCCGGGTTAGCTCAGTACTTC.

This clonotype was observed a few times. The rearrangement uses TRBV25-1 and TRBJ1-6; unclear D gene. V was cut by 2 bases and J by 10 bases, with 18 bases left in between. Germline V lookup: CDR1 MGHDK, CDR2 SYGVNS. The CDR3 sequence is 16 residues long. The CDR3 sequence: CASSEPVGRSLSPLHF. In DNA, the CDR3 is TGTGCCAGCAGTGAACCCGTGGGCAGGTCCCTATCACCCCTCCACTTT.

As for this clonotype: Because it lacks the conserved phenylalanine or tryptophan at the end, this CDR3 is likely a read error. This chain uses TRBV12-3 or TRBV12-4 with TRBJ2-7; no reliable D call. The CDR3 loop spans 13 amino acids. Deletions cut 5 bases from V and 3 bases from J, with 11 bases between. The CDR3 protein is CASSLLIHYEQYL. The CDR3 coding sequence is TGTGCCAGCAGTCTACTAATACACTACGAGCAGTACTTG.